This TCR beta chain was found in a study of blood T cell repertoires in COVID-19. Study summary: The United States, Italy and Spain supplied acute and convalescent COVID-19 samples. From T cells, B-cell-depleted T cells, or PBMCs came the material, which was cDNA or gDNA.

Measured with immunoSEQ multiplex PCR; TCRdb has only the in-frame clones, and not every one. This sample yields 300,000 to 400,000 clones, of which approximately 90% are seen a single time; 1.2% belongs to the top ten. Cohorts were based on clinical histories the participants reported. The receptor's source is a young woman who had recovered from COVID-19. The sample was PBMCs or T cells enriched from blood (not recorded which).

CDR3 sequence reads: CASSLPRTGTYGYTF. CDR3 nucleotides: TGTGCCAGCAGTTTACCCCGGACAGGGACCTATGGCTACACCTTC. The chain recombines TRBV28 with TRBJ1-2, with TRBD1 matching over 8 bases. The length of the CDR3 is 15 residues. Per the germline V gene, CDR1 is MDHEN and CDR2 is SYDVKM. After removal of 2 bases from V and 4 bases from J, the junction contained 6 bases not matched to a gene.